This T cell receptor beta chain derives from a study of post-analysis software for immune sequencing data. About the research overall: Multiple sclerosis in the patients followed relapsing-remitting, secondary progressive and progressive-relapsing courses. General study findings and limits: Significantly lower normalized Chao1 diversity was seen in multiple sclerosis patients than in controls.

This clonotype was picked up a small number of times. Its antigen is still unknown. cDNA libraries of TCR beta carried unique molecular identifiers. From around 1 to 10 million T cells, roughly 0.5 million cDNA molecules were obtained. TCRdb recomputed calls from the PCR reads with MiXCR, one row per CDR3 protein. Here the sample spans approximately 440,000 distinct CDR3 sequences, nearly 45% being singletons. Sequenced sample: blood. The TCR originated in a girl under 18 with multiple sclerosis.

The chain's CDR3 is CASSFGTSGIQETQYF. CDR3 DNA: TGCGCCAGCAGCTTCGGGACTAGCGGGATCCAAGAGACCCAGTACTTC. This rearrangement joins TRBV5-1 to TRBJ2-5; 13 nucleotides align to TRBD2. CDR3 length equals 16 residues. The germline gives CDR1 SGHRS, CDR2 YFSETQ. Unmatched junction bases numbered 2, after V lost 2 bases and J lost 1 base.